A single sample gave rise to the 21 T cell receptor beta chains below, sequenced in a study of technical replicates of blood from several donors (dated 2017 in TCRdb). The library was generated by the immunoSEQ multiplex PCR assay. TCRdb re-hosts the immuneACCESS table, in-frame sequences only. Its copies lack some clones; in the studies checked, an unresolved V gene accounts for under half of them, and the cause for the rest is not known. The sample yields just under 45,000 clones; about 96% were counted once. Less than 0.45% of the sample lies in the top ten. Sequencing was done on a sample of T cells isolated from PBMCs. The origin of the receptors is a human donor in good health.

The chain combines TRBV27 with TRBJ1-2; 7 positions match TRBD1. This CDR3 contains 14 residues. Germline lookup yields CDR1 MNHEY and CDR2 SMNVEV (reference sequence). V shed 4 bases, J shed 7 bases, and the junction held 9 bases outside the gene matches. The chain's CDR3 is CASSWARGVGGYTF. CDR3 DNA sequence: TGTGCCAGCAGTTGGGCCAGGGGGGTTGGTGGCTACACCTTC.

This chain connects TRBV28 to TRBJ2-1; 11 nucleotides line up with TRBD2. CDR1 MDHEN and CDR2 SYDVKM come from the germline V gene. The CDR3 runs to 14 residues. The ends lost 7 bases at V and 5 bases at J; junction bases unmatched: 4. CDR3 in DNA: TGTGCCAGCAACCTAGCGGGAGGCCACAATGAGCAGTTCTTC. Its translation is CASNLAGGHNEQFF.

The V gene is TRBV6-6, the J gene TRBJ2-2; 11 bases agree with TRBD2. Germline values: CDR1 MNHNY, CDR2 SVGAGI (reference sequence). The CDR3 extends over 15 amino acids. V lost 4 bases to trimming and J lost 5 bases; unmatched junction nucleotides: 3. In nucleotides, the CDR3 is TGTGCCAGCAGTTCTCCTAGCGGGAGGACCGGGGAGCTGTTTTTT. Protein sequence: CASSSPSGRTGELFF.

The chain joins TRBV11-3 to TRBJ2-7; TRBD1 might be the D (5 bases). Trimming took off 4 bases at V and 6 bases at J, with 7 bases between the two ends. The CDR3 is 11 residues long. Germline assignment: CDR1 SGHNT and CDR2 YENEEA. The CDR3 spells CASSYTGEQYF. CDR3 sequence (DNA): TGTGCCAGCAGCTATACAGGCGAGCAGTACTTC.

CDR3 in DNA: TGTGCCAGCGGGGACATGTATACCGAGCAGTACTTC. Translated, it gives CASGDMYTEQYF. The chain is built from TRBV6-6 and TRBJ2-7; weak D call: TRBD1 (6 bases). The CDR3 is 12 amino acids. Germline loops: CDR1 MNHNY, CDR2 SVGAGI (reference sequence). Trimming stripped 8 bases from V and 6 bases from J, with 14 bases between.

This chain joins TRBV6-5 and TRBJ1-1, with D maybe TRBD1 (5 bases). This CDR3 has 15 amino acids. The V gene's germline CDR1 is MNHEY and CDR2 SVGAGI. V lost 0 bases and J 8 bases, leaving 16 bases between the germline ends. CDR3 sequence reads: CASSYSETIGGEAFF. The CDR3 DNA sequence: TGTGCCAGCAGTTACTCCGAAACAATTGGGGGGGAAGCTTTCTTT.

The rearrangement links TRBV18 to TRBJ2-2; 10 positions agree with TRBD2. Germline V gives CDR1 KGHSH, CDR2 LQKENI. CDR3 length: 15 amino acids. The trim removed 3 bases at V and 6 bases at J, leaving 4 bases unmatched. CDR3 DNA: TGTGCCAGCTCACCGTCGGGACTAGCGTCCGGGGAGCTGTTTTTT. It encodes CASSPSGLASGELFF.

V and J are TRBV5-5 and TRBJ1-2, with TRBD1 as a possible D gene (5 bases). With 0 bases removed from V and 4 bases from J, the gap between germline ends came to 13 bases. The CDR3 has 15 amino acids. Germline loops: CDR1 SGHKS, CDR2 YYEKEE (reference sequence). CDR3: CASSLGQGLTYGYTF. DNA for the CDR3: TGTGCCAGCAGCTTGGGGCAGGGCTTGACCTATGGCTACACCTTC. The full variable domain, in which reference TRBV5-5 and TRBJ1-2 provide the parts outside the CDR3, is DAGVTQSPTHLIKTRGQQVTLRCSPISGHKSVSWYQQVLGQGPQFIFQYYEKEERGRGNFPDRFSARQFPNYSSELNVNALLLGDSALYLCASSLGQGLTYGYTFGSGTRLTVV.

This rearrangement joins TRBV11-3 to TRBJ1-1; perhaps TRBD1 as D (5 bases). The germline V gene has CDR1 SGHNT and CDR2 YENEEA. The CDR3 runs 15 residues. Trimming removed 3 bases at V and 0 bases at J, with 11 bases between. In DNA, the CDR3 is TGTGCCAGCAGCTTCTCAGGGATGATGAACACTGAAGCTTTCTTT. This encodes CASSFSGMMNTEAFF.

The rearrangement joins TRBV7-2 to TRBJ1-2; 8 bases map to TRBD1. CDR3 length: 15 amino acids. CDR1 and CDR2 from the germline V gene are SGHTA and FQGNSA. V trimming: 5 bases; J trimming: 4 bases; junction bases outside the gene matches: 9. The CDR3 spells CASSPGGSASYGYTF. The CDR3 DNA sequence: TGTGCCAGCAGCCCAGGGGGCTCAGCTTCCTATGGCTACACCTTC. The full variable domain, rest sourced from reference TRBV7-2 and TRBJ1-2, is GAGVSQSPSNKVTEKGKDVELRCDPISGHTALYWYRQSLGQGLEFLIYFQGNSAPDKSGLPSDRFSAERTGGSVSTLTIQRTQQEDSAVYLCASSPGGSASYGYTFGSGTRLTVV.

The V call is TRBV28, the J call TRBJ2-3; 13 bases fit TRBD2. CDR1 MDHEN and CDR2 SYDVKM come from the germline V gene. This CDR3 has 16 residues. The junction had 9 bases not matched to a gene; V was cut back by 5 bases and J by 7 bases. The DNA for the CDR3 is TGTGCCAGCAGTCCTAGGACTAGCGGGAGCCAAAATACGCAGTATTTT. This gives the protein CASSPRTSGSQNTQYF.

This rearrangement joins TRBV10-3 to TRBJ1-1; tentatively, D is TRBD1 (5 bases). The ends were cut back, 0 bases at V and 6 bases at J, with 14 bases in the middle. The CDR3 contains 15 residues. In germline, CDR1 is ENHRY, CDR2 SYGVKD. The DNA of the CDR3 is TGTGCCATCAGTGAGTCTGCCGGGGGATCGGCTGAAGCTTTCTTT. Its protein is CAISESAGGSAEAFF.

The chain couples TRBV28 to TRBJ1-5; TRBD1 agrees at 8 bases. V trimming: 8 bases; J trimming: 7 bases; junction bases outside the gene matches: 13. Germline V gene sequence: CDR1 MDHEN, CDR2 SYDVKM. The CDR3 runs 15 residues. This CDR3 reads CASHRTGRVGQPQHF. Here the CDR3 DNA reads TGTGCCAGCCATAGGACAGGGAGGGTGGGCCAGCCCCAGCATTTT.

The J gene is TRBJ2-1, the V gene TRBV9; D call uncertain. Germline assignment: CDR1 SGDLS and CDR2 YYNGEE. The V end was cut by 0 bases, the J end by 3 bases, with 13 bases between. This CDR3 region has 16 residues. The CDR3 spells CASSVAEIDIYNEQFF. The DNA of the CDR3 is TGTGCCAGCAGCGTAGCTGAGATAGATATCTACAATGAGCAGTTCTTC.

This clone came up once. The rearrangement uses TRBV15 and TRBJ2-2; 7 positions agree with TRBD2. In germline, CDR1 is LNHNV, CDR2 YYDKDF (reference sequence). This CDR3 region has 17 residues. Trimming took 0 bases from V and 1 from J; bases not matched to a gene: 5. The CDR3 DNA is TGTGCCACCAGCAGAGATAGGGCTAGCGGGAACACCGGGGAGCTGTTTTTT. Its translation is CATSRDRASGNTGELFF.

The genes are TRBV6-1 and TRBJ1-3; 8 bases match TRBD1. Trimming removed 8 bases from V and 4 bases from J; junction bases left unmatched: 10. There are 15 residues in the CDR3. Looked up from germline, CDR1 is MNHNS and CDR2 is SASEGT. The CDR3 here is CASGEQGASGNTIYF. CDR3 nucleotide sequence: TGTGCCAGCGGAGAGCAGGGGGCGTCCGGAAACACCATATATTTT.

This chain links TRBV6-4 with TRBJ2-3, with 10 nucleotides matching TRBD2. Germline CDR1 is MRHNA and CDR2 is SNTAGT. Losses at the gene ends were 2 bases for V and 1 base for J; bases not matched to a gene: 0. The CDR3 has 15 amino acids. The CDR3 here is CASSDGTSGTDTQYF. The CDR3 coding sequence is TGTGCCAGCAGTGACGGGACTAGCGGCACAGATACGCAGTATTTT.

CDR3 in amino acids: CASSLLYDGYTF. CDR3 nucleotides: TGTGCCAGCAGCCTCCTTTATGATGGCTACACCTTC. The genes are TRBV7-9 and TRBJ1-2; no firm D call. V was shortened by 5 bases and J by 6 bases, with 10 bases between the two germline ends. Germline-derived CDR1 and CDR2 are SEHNR and FQNEAQ (reference sequence). This CDR3 comprises 12 residues. The full variable domain, in which reference TRBV7-9 and TRBJ1-2 provide the parts outside the CDR3, is DTGVSQNPRHKITKRGQNVTFRCDPISEHNRLYWYRQTLGQGPEFLTYFQNEAQLEKSRLLSDRFSAERPKGSFSTLEIQRTEQGDSAMYLCASSLLYDGYTFGSGTRLTVV.

In DNA form, the CDR3 reads TGCAGCGTCCGAGCGGGTTCCAATGAGCAGTTCTTC. Translation: CSVRAGSNEQFF. The chain carries TRBV29-1 and TRBJ2-1; D is possibly TRBD2 (6 bases). CDR1 SQVTM and CDR2 ANQGSEA come from the germline V gene. The CDR3 contains 12 residues. Trimming removed 6 bases from V and 6 bases from J, with 12 bases in between.

CDR3 sequence: CASTLQGDTGELFF. The CDR3 DNA is TGTGCCAGCACACTACAGGGGGATACCGGGGAGCTGTTTTTT. The J gene is TRBJ2-2, the V gene TRBV7-9; the match to TRBD1 covers 8 bases. Germline trimming cut 7 bases from V and 5 bases from J; bases unmatched to any gene: 6. In germline, CDR1 is SEHNR, CDR2 FQNEAQ (reference sequence). The CDR3 totals 14 residues. Filled out from reference TRBV7-9 and TRBJ2-2, the complete variable domain reads DTGVSQNPRHKITKRGQNVTFRCDPISEHNRLYWYRQTLGQGPEFLTYFQNEAQLEKSRLLSDRFSAERPKGSFSTLEIQRTEQGDSAMYLCASTLQGDTGELFFGEGSRLTVL.

This clone has more than one count but fewer than ten. The chain uses TRBV9 and TRBJ2-1; 10 nucleotides align to TRBD2. Trimming at V came to 0 bases and at J to 7 bases, leaving 7 bases not matched to a gene. The CDR3 covers 16 residues. CDR1 and CDR2 (germline): SGDLS, YYNGEE. CDR3: CASSVVPSGRGNEQFF. CDR3 coding DNA: TGTGCCAGCAGCGTAGTTCCTAGCGGGAGAGGGAATGAGCAGTTCTTC.